This T cell receptor beta chain is drawn from a study of cytomegalovirus exposure and HLA in healthy donors. The CDR3 has 13 residues. V dropped 0 bases and J dropped 5 bases, with 6 bases sitting between them. Germline assignment: CDR1 MNHEY and CDR2 SVGAGI. PCR was performed using 60 Vbeta and 13 Jbeta primers. The method was immunoSEQ multiplex PCR; TCRdb's version includes in-frame clones alone and lacks a portion of them. The sample lists around 150,000 clones, approximately 85% occurring once. The receptor was derived from a girl aged 2 to 9 in good health and CMV-seropositive. Material: PBMCs. The chain joins TRBV6-5 to TRBJ2-3, with no clear D. The CDR3 protein is CASSYSPGDTQYF. The CDR3 region has the DNA TGTGCCAGCAGTTACTCGCCGGGAGATACGCAGTATTTT.